What follows are 26 T cell receptor beta chains derived from one specimen sequenced in a study of CD8 T cells in Susac syndrome. The authors reverse transcribed roughly 0.5 to 1 ug RNA with random hexamers. From the immunoSEQ multiplex PCR reads, TCRdb called clonotypes with MiXCR, one entry per CDR3 protein. The repertoire holds around 130,000 distinct CDR3 sequences, with over 80% as singletons. Sample: CD8+ T cells from PBMCs. Source of these receptors: a human donor with multiple sclerosis.

The rearrangement joins TRBV27 to TRBJ2-7; D is unresolved. Germline V gene data show CDR1 as MNHEY and CDR2 as SMNVEV (reference sequence). Trimming stripped 7 bases from V and 0 bases from J, with 28 bases between. This CDR3 has 19 amino acids. The CDR3 DNA reads as TGTGCCAGCACAAGTTGGCGCAGAGTCCTGTACTCTCGCTCCTACGAGCAGTACTTC. This codes for CASTSWRRVLYSRSYEQYF.

This clonotype was picked up a small number of times. This chain uses TRBV4-3 with TRBJ1-1; no clear D. The CDR3 extends over 15 amino acids. Germline V CDR1 and CDR2: LGHNA, YSLEER. V was pared by 3 bases and J by 8 bases, with 19 bases between. The CDR3 nucleotides are TGCGCCAGCAGCCAGATTAATCAGCTTACTGAGGAAGCTTTCTTT. Translated: CASSQINQLTEEAFF.

The chain has TRBV19 and TRBJ2-1, with 7 bases that match TRBD2. This CDR3 is built from 15 residues. After removal of 3 bases from V and 2 bases from J, the junction contained 4 bases not matched to a gene. Germline V gene sequence: CDR1 LNHDA, CDR2 SQIVND (reference sequence). This CDR3 is CASSMASGTYNEQFF. DNA for the CDR3: TGTGCCAGTAGTATGGCTAGCGGAACCTACAATGAGCAGTTCTTC.

The gene calls are TRBV19 and TRBJ2-5; the D is unclear. The CDR3 covers 12 residues. The germline CDR1 and CDR2 sequences are LNHDA and SQIVND (reference sequence). V dropped 8 bases and J dropped 5 bases, with 12 bases sitting between them. The chain's CDR3 is CASGSSAETQYF. For the CDR3, the DNA is TGTGCCAGTGGGTCTTCTGCGGAGACCCAGTACTTC.

This chain uses TRBV11-1 with TRBJ2-1, with 8 bases aligning to TRBD2. Germline CDR1 is SGHAT and CDR2 is FQDESV (reference sequence). Trimming took 4 bases from V and 8 from J; bases not matched to a gene: 13. This CDR3 has 16 amino acids. The CDR3 nucleotides read TGTGCCAGCAGCTCCCCCGGGACTAGGGGGACGGATGAGCAGTTCTTC. Translation: CASSSPGTRGTDEQFF.

This chain joins TRBV11-2 and TRBJ2-5, with 7 bases that match TRBD2. CDR3 length: 17 residues. Germline V gene sequence: CDR1 SGHAT, CDR2 FQNNGV. V lost 1 base, J lost 2 bases, and 10 bases stayed unmatched. The CDR3 is CASSLAYYGGEQETQYF. CDR3 sequence (DNA): TGTGCCAGCAGCTTAGCGTATTATGGGGGGGAACAAGAGACCCAGTACTTC.

V is TRBV10-3 and J is TRBJ2-1, with no clear D. Germline V lookup: CDR1 ENHRY, CDR2 SYGVKD. The CDR3 covers 13 residues. Trimming took 9 bases from V and 1 from J, leaving 10 bases between them. The CDR3 reads CAIGSASYNEQFF. The CDR3 DNA follows: TGTGCCATAGGATCCGCATCCTACAATGAGCAGTTCTTC.

The chain links TRBV4-1 to TRBJ2-2; 9 positions match TRBD1. Germline V lookup: CDR1 MGHRA, CDR2 YSYEKL. There are 18 residues in the CDR3. The V segment lost 1 base and the J segment 7 bases; nucleotides outside the gene matches: 13. The CDR3, as DNA: TGCGCCAGCAGCCAAGTAGCCGGGACAGGGCCGTCCGGCGGGGAGCTGTTTTTT. The encoded protein is CASSQVAGTGPSGGELFF.

The V and J genes are TRBV29-1 and TRBJ2-7; possible D gene TRBD2, 5 bases. Germline loops: CDR1 SQVTM, CDR2 ANQGSEA. The CDR3 contains 13 residues. Trimming took 8 bases from V and 4 from J, leaving 18 bases between them. The CDR3 coding sequence is TGCAGCTACGTTGGAGGTATTTCTTACGAGCAGTACTTC. It codes for CSYVGGISYEQYF.

The gene calls are TRBV7-2 and TRBJ1-5; TRBD1 is a possible D gene (6 bases). V gave up 8 bases and J gave up 0 bases, with 17 bases separating them. This CDR3 is built from 16 residues. Germline V gives CDR1 SGHTA, CDR2 FQGNSA. As DNA, the CDR3 is TGTGCCAGCGGTATTCAGGGGTTAAATAGCAATCAGCCCCAGCATTTT. Translating gives CASGIQGLNSNQPQHF.

This chain connects TRBV5-1 to TRBJ2-7; tentatively, D is TRBD2 (6 bases). The V gene's germline CDR1 is SGHRS and CDR2 YFSETQ. There are 15 residues in the CDR3. V dropped 7 bases and J dropped 6 bases, with 23 bases sitting between them. This chain's CDR3 is CASCRDSPIFVEQYF. CDR3 DNA: TGCGCCAGCTGCAGGGACTCCCCGATTTTCGTCGAGCAGTACTTC.

The chain employs TRBV4-2 and TRBJ1-5; D not resolved. Deletions cut 4 bases from V and 3 bases from J, with 10 bases between. The CDR3 runs 14 residues. CDR1 is LGHNA, CDR2 YNFKEQ, per germline. The CDR3: CASSPRVSNQPQHF. The CDR3 DNA reads as TGTGCCAGCAGCCCCCGGGTGTCCAATCAGCCCCAGCATTTT.

This clonotype was detected ten times or more. This chain links TRBV27 with TRBJ1-1, with D hard to call. The CDR3 is 13 amino acids. Germline values: CDR1 MNHEY, CDR2 SMNVEV (reference sequence). V was shortened by 6 bases and J by 1 base, with 9 bases between the two germline ends. The CDR3 bases are TGTGCCAGCAGCTTCGGACCGAACACTGAAGCTTTCTTT. Its translation: CASSFGPNTEAFF.

The chain joins TRBV29-1 to TRBJ2-1; the match to TRBD2 covers 13 bases. Germline V lookup: CDR1 SQVTM, CDR2 ANQGSEA. Germline trimming cut 1 base from V and 8 bases from J; bases unmatched to any gene: 8. The length of the CDR3 is 16 residues. The CDR3 nucleotides read TGCAGCGTTGAAGGAAAACTAGCGGGAGGGCCTCATGAGCAGTTCTTC. It codes for CSVEGKLAGGPHEQFF.

The chain is built from TRBV28 and TRBJ2-7; tentative D call: TRBD2 (6 bases). Germline V CDR1 and CDR2: MDHEN, SYDVKM. This CDR3 spans 15 amino acids. V lost 3 bases and J lost 3, with 15 bases in between. The CDR3 sequence: CASSLLLGRSYEQYF. The CDR3, as DNA: TGTGCCAGCAGTTTGTTACTGGGGAGGAGCTACGAGCAGTACTTC.

The chain has TRBV4-3 and TRBJ1-1; perhaps TRBD1 as D (5 bases). The V gene's germline CDR1 is LGHNA and CDR2 YSLEER. V was shortened by 0 bases and J by 6 bases, with 14 bases between the two germline ends. The CDR3 runs 15 residues. The CDR3 sequence: CASSQDREGRPEAFF. Here the CDR3 DNA reads TGCGCCAGCAGCCAAGATCGGGAGGGGCGGCCTGAAGCTTTCTTT.

The gene calls are TRBV10-3 and TRBJ2-1, with 7 nucleotides matching TRBD1. The ends lost 6 bases at V and 10 bases at J; junction bases unmatched: 27. The CDR3 is made up of 19 amino acids. The V gene's germline CDR1 is ENHRY and CDR2 SYGVKD. CDR3 DNA sequence: TGTGCCATCAGATCCGCGAGGGGACAGTTGCCCCGTCGAGCGAGCGAGCAGTTCTTC. Amino acids: CAIRSARGQLPRRASEQFF.

The chain has TRBV6-5 and TRBJ2-1, with no clear D. Between the trimmed V and J ends, which lost 6 bases and 8 bases, there was a span of 14 bases. Germline lookup yields CDR1 MNHEY and CDR2 SVGAGI. The CDR3 loop spans 13 amino acids. The CDR3 sequence is CASSYLESDEQFF. Written as DNA, the CDR3 is TGTGCCAGCAGCTATCTAGAATCTGATGAGCAGTTCTTC.

The chain links TRBV27 to TRBJ1-5; D gene ambiguous. Germline V CDR1 and CDR2: MNHEY, SMNVEV (reference sequence). The CDR3 extends over 13 amino acids. Deletions cut 2 bases from V and 4 bases from J, with 6 bases between. The CDR3 sequence: CASSLGHNQPQHF. The CDR3, as DNA: TGTGCCAGCAGTTTAGGCCATAATCAGCCCCAGCATTTT.

The chain links TRBV6-1 to TRBJ1-5, with D possibly being TRBD1 (5 bases). The V end lost 3 bases, the J end lost 4 bases, and 13 bases lay between the germline ends. The CDR3 has 15 amino acids. Germline V gene data show CDR1 as MNHNS and CDR2 as SASEGT. CDR3 sequence reads: CASSDAQGGNQPQHF. CDR3 DNA sequence: TGTGCCAGCAGTGACGCTCAGGGAGGGAATCAGCCCCAGCATTTT.

This rearrangement joins TRBV30 to TRBJ2-3, with TRBD2 as a possible D gene (5 bases). The germline V gene encodes CDR1 GTSNPN and CDR2 SVGIG (reference sequence). The CDR3 length is 19 residues. V lost 0 bases to trimming and J lost 4 bases, with 26 bases between them. CDR3 coding DNA: TGTGCCTGGAGTGTTTCAGTAGCGTCTCTTGAGGCACTATCAGATACGCAGTATTTT. Protein sequence: CAWSVSVASLEALSDTQYF.

The chain links TRBV4-1 to TRBJ1-2; D remains ambiguous. V lost 3 bases, J lost 8 bases, and 13 bases lay in between. The CDR3 consists of 13 residues. The germline V gene has CDR1 MGHRA and CDR2 YSYEKL. The DNA of the CDR3 is TGCGCCAGCAGCCACCTTGGAACCGGGGGCTACACCTTC. Translated, it gives CASSHLGTGGYTF.

This clonotype was counted between two and nine times. This sequence joins TRBV4-1 and TRBJ2-2, with 7 bases fitting TRBD1. Germline V CDR1 and CDR2: MGHRA, YSYEKL. The J segment lost 3 bases and the V segment lost 8 bases, leaving 9 bases of the junction unmatched. This CDR3 is 15 amino acids long. The CDR3 region has the DNA TGCGCCAGCTCGGGACAGACAGACTACACCGGGGAGCTGTTTTTT. It yields the protein CASSGQTDYTGELFF.

The chain recombines TRBV6-1 with TRBJ2-7; perhaps TRBD1 as D (5 bases). Germline CDR1 reads MNHNS; CDR2 reads SASEGT. There are 16 residues in the CDR3. The V end lost 0 bases, the J end lost 4 bases, and 16 bases lay between the germline ends. The CDR3 here is CASSEAGPGYLYEQYV. The CDR3 coding sequence is TGTGCCAGCAGTGAAGCAGGTCCAGGGTACCTTTACGAGCAGTACGTC.

The chain links TRBV5-1 to TRBJ2-7; 7 bases are a match to TRBD1. The CDR3 sequence is 15 residues long. V lost 2 bases to trimming and J lost 2 bases; unmatched junction nucleotides: 7. Germline V gene sequence: CDR1 SGHRS, CDR2 YFSETQ. The CDR3 here is CASSLGTAGPYEQYF. The CDR3 coding sequence is TGCGCCAGCAGCTTAGGGACAGCAGGGCCCTACGAGCAGTACTTC.

The rearrangement links TRBV30 to TRBJ2-7; 7 bases align to TRBD1. Germline assignment: CDR1 GTSNPN and CDR2 SVGIG (reference sequence). This CDR3 contains 11 residues. Losses at the gene ends were 4 bases for V and 6 bases for J; bases not matched to a gene: 3. CDR3 nucleotides: TGTGCCTGGACTACAGGGGTCGAGCAGTACTTC. Protein sequence: CAWTTGVEQYF.